Sequencing of this TCR beta chain was carried out in a study of PD-L1 blockade in urothelial cancer. Whole-study context: Atezolizumab was started by patients around 2014 at 1,200 mg intravenously every 3 weeks. Chemotherapy regimens numbering 0 to 3 had been given to patients.

The V gene's germline CDR1 is MNHEY and CDR2 SMNVEV (reference sequence). The CDR3 extends over 21 amino acids. After removal of 5 bases from V and 2 bases from J, the junction contained 21 bases not matched to a gene. Indicated time point: pretreatment peripheral blood. Only in-frame clones appear in the TCRdb table, and some are missing; sequencing was by immunoSEQ multiplex PCR. The sample contains some 120,000 clones, 65% to 85% of which appear only once. The source of this sequence is a man aged 45 to 65 with urothelial cancer. The chain is built from TRBV27 and TRBJ2-7; TRBD2 aligns across 13 bases. The sequencing used PBMCs, collected around atezolizumab (anti-PD-L1) treatment. The CDR3 DNA is TGTGCCAGCAGTCATCACCCGGGGACTAGCGGGATAAGGGCCCGCACCTACGAGCAGTACTTC. This encodes CASSHHPGTSGIRARTYEQYF.